This TCR beta chain was profiled in a study of blood T cell repertoires in COVID-19. Cohorts were based on clinical histories the participants reported. Two consecutive negative NP/OP PCR tests, clearance, or resolved symptoms defined Cohort 3 recovery. Profiling relied on immunoSEQ multiplex PCR, and the TCRdb table lists in-frame clones only, not all of them. The sample lists 200,000 to 250,000 clones, about 82% occurring once. The germline V gene encodes CDR1 SGHAT and CDR2 FQNNGV. The CDR3 has 16 amino acids. Trimming took off 3 bases at V and 4 bases at J, with 17 bases between the two ends. Sample: PBMCs or T cells enriched from blood (not recorded which). This sequence joins TRBV11-2 and TRBJ2-3; weak D call: TRBD1 (6 bases). This receptor was taken from a woman aged 45-65 years who had recovered from COVID-19. CDR3 sequence: CASSFFTGPRPDTQYF. The CDR3 DNA follows: TGTGCCAGCAGCTTCTTCACAGGGCCCAGACCAGATACGCAGTATTTT.